These 20 T cell receptor beta chains were sequenced from one sample in a study of blood T cells in healthy people across ages (dated by TCRdb to between 2014 and 2017). Libraries came from 5' RACE. This sample was sequenced with an Illumina HiSeq 2500. A second PCR of about 7 to 12 cycles was performed with a sample-barcoded 5' primer and a J-beta primer mix. The public reads were run again by TCRdb, first through fastp at Q25 and then through MiXCR, and only productive beta chains were kept. Rows with a matching CDR3 protein are joined into one entry that keeps the most common DNA and genes. This sample lists about 780,000 distinct CDR3 sequences; approximately 24% were detected once. Over 2.5% of the sample rests with the top ten. This sample was shared with a second study, whose subject was T cells of mothers and their children.

The sequencing sample was made of blood. Every receptor here comes from a boy younger than 18 in good health.

This clonotype was counted a few times. The V call is TRBV28, the J call TRBJ2-1; 8 nucleotides line up with TRBD2. CDR3 length equals 12 residues. V shed 4 bases and J 15 bases; nucleotides not matched to a gene: 8. CDR1 and CDR2 from the germline V gene are MDHEN and SYDVKM. The CDR3 DNA is TGTGCCAGCAGTTCGGGGGGGCAGCATCGGTTCTTC. Its protein is CASSSGGQHRFF. Full variable domain (missing parts from reference TRBV28 and TRBJ2-1): DVKVTQSSRYLVKRTGEKVFLECVQDMDHENMFWYRQDPGLGLRLIYFSYDVKMKEKGDIPEGYSVSREKKERFSLILESASTNQTSMYLCASSSGGQHRFFGPGTRLTVL.

This clonotype was seen a few times. The gene calls are TRBV13 and TRBJ2-7, with D perhaps TRBD2 (6 bases). Trimming pared 3 bases from V and 0 bases from J, leaving 9 bases between. The germline V gene has CDR1 PRHDT and CDR2 FYEKMQ (reference sequence). The CDR3 spans 14 residues. CDR3 DNA: TGTGCCAGCAGCTTCCGGGAGAGCTCCTACGAGCAGTACTTC. It is translated as CASSFRESSYEQYF.

The rearrangement uses TRBV5-6 and TRBJ2-7; the match to TRBD1 covers 8 bases. Germline CDR1 and CDR2: SGHDT and YYEEEE. The V and J ends lost 4 bases and 3 bases, in that order; junction bases with no gene match: 6. CDR3 length equals 14 residues. The CDR3: CASSPLDRVYEQYF. DNA of the CDR3: TGTGCCAGCAGCCCCTTGGACAGGGTCTACGAGCAGTACTTC. The whole variable domain, remainder taken from reference TRBV5-6 and TRBJ2-7, is DAGVTQSPTHLIKTRGQQVTLRCSPKSGHDTVSWYQQALGQGPQFIFQYYEEEERQRGNFPDRFSGHQFPNYSSELNVNALLLGDSALYLCASSPLDRVYEQYFGPGTRLTVT.

A few counts support this clonotype. The V and J genes are TRBV27 and TRBJ2-3; D is unclear. The V gene lost 3 bases and the J gene lost 1 base, with 8 bases spanning the gap. Germline V gives CDR1 MNHEY, CDR2 SMNVEV (reference sequence). The CDR3 length is 14 residues. The CDR3 is CASSFDGRTDTQYF. The CDR3 DNA is TGTGCCAGCAGTTTCGACGGTCGCACAGATACGCAGTATTTT.

The sample holds a few counts of this clonotype. The V call is TRBV7-2, the J call TRBJ2-3; a weak D match, TRBD1 (5 bases). The CDR3 contains 14 residues. V gave up 1 base and J gave up 5 bases, with 10 bases separating them. Germline CDR1 is SGHTA and CDR2 is FQGNSA. This chain's CDR3 is CASSLGGKRDTQYF. The CDR3 nucleotides are TGTGCCAGCAGCTTAGGGGGCAAGAGAGATACGCAGTATTTT.

The rearrangement joins TRBV12-3 or TRBV12-4 to TRBJ2-2; 7 bases align to TRBD1. The CDR3 extends over 16 amino acids. The V gene end was trimmed by 6 bases and the J gene end by 4 bases; junction bases not matched to a gene: 11. The CDR3, as DNA: TGTGCCAGCAGACCTGTCGAGGGGGCGGGCACCGGGGAGCTGTTTTTT. Amino acids: CASRPVEGAGTGELFF.

This sequence joins TRBV12-3 or TRBV12-4 and TRBJ2-3; D perhaps matches TRBD1 (6 bases). The CDR3 has 15 residues. Trimming shortened V by 6 bases and J by 2 bases, and 15 bases separated the two germline ends. The CDR3 DNA reads as TGTGCCAGCAGGATGGACAGTTTTATCACAGATACGCAGTATTTT. Amino acids: CASRMDSFITDTQYF.

The chain carries TRBV29-1 and TRBJ1-1; D gene uncertain. Trimming took 5 bases from V and 0 from J, leaving 10 bases between them. The CDR3 covers 13 residues. Germline-derived CDR1 and CDR2 are SQVTM and ANQGSEA. CDR3 DNA: TGCAGCGTTTCGCAACGTTTGAACACTGAAGCTTTCTTT. This codes for CSVSQRLNTEAFF.

The chain has TRBV5-1 and TRBJ2-1; TRBD2 matches at 10 bases. Germline lookup yields CDR1 SGHRS and CDR2 YFSETQ. The CDR3 is 17 amino acids. V trimming: 1 base; J trimming: 7 bases; junction bases outside the gene matches: 11. Written as DNA, the CDR3 is TGCGCCAGCAGCTTGCCCAAAGCGGGGGGGCTGCGGAATGAGCAGTTCTTC. This translates into CASSLPKAGGLRNEQFF.

The V call is TRBV5-5, the J call TRBJ2-2, with 10 nucleotides matching TRBD1. Germline trimming cut 4 bases from V and 5 bases from J; bases unmatched to any gene: 8. Germline CDR1 and CDR2: SGHKS and YYEKEE (reference sequence). The CDR3 has 16 amino acids. The CDR3 bases are TGTGCCAGCAGCAACATGGGACAGGGGCTAACCGGGGAGCTGTTTTTT. Translated, it gives CASSNMGQGLTGELFF. Full variable domain (outside the CDR3, taken from reference TRBV5-5 and TRBJ2-2): DAGVTQSPTHLIKTRGQQVTLRCSPISGHKSVSWYQQVLGQGPQFIFQYYEKEERGRGNFPDRFSARQFPNYSSELNVNALLLGDSALYLCASSNMGQGLTGELFFGEGSRLTVL.

V gene TRBV10-1 combines with J gene TRBJ2-1; 9 nucleotides line up with TRBD1. With 3 bases clipped from V and 8 bases from J, the junction kept 8 bases outside the gene matches. The CDR3 is 15 amino acids. Germline CDR1 and CDR2: WNHNN and SYGVQD (reference sequence). The CDR3 protein is CASSEHTGGQDEQFF. In DNA form, the CDR3 reads TGCGCCAGCAGTGAACATACAGGGGGCCAGGATGAGCAGTTCTTC.

This chain links TRBV6-5 with TRBJ2-5; 10 bases fit TRBD1. The CDR3 runs to 17 residues. Germline trimming cut 4 bases from V and 4 bases from J; bases unmatched to any gene: 12. Germline CDR1 is MNHEY and CDR2 is SVGAGI. For the CDR3, the DNA is TGTGCCAGCAGTTTTACCCCGGGACAGGGGAGTCGAGAGACCCAGTACTTC. It specifies CASSFTPGQGSRETQYF.

This clonotype was seen more than once but under ten times. V usage is TRBV2 and J usage is TRBJ2-4, with 7 bases that match TRBD1. Per germline, CDR1 SNHLY and CDR2 FYNNEI. The CDR3 covers 11 residues. Trimming removed 5 bases from V and 16 bases from J; junction bases left unmatched: 8. CDR3 sequence (DNA): TGTGCCAGCAGTACCGACAGGGTCGGCTACTTC. Its translation: CASSTDRVGYF.

This chain connects TRBV7-9 to TRBJ2-5; TRBD2 might be the D (5 bases). Matching the DNA end better, TRBJ2-1 makes the J call doubtful. Germline-derived CDR1 and CDR2 are SEHNR and FQNEAQ (reference sequence). The CDR3 contains 15 residues. Here the CDR3 DNA reads TGTGCCAGCAGCTACGGAGGCTCACCCTCAGTTGAGCAGTTCTTC. Its protein product is CASSYGGSPSVEQFF.

This chain uses TRBV3-1 with TRBJ2-5; D might be TRBD2 (5 bases). CDR3 length: 11 amino acids. In germline, CDR1 is LGHDT, CDR2 YNNKEL (reference sequence). CDR3 DNA sequence: TGTGGGAGCGGCCCCCAAGAGACCCAGTACTTC. Protein sequence: CGSGPQETQYF.

The V call is TRBV27, the J call TRBJ2-6, with 9 bases that match TRBD2. V dropped 5 bases and J dropped 0; count of bases not matched to a gene: 11. Germline V gene data show CDR1 as MNHEY and CDR2 as SMNVEV (reference sequence). This CDR3 comprises 19 residues. The CDR3 reads CASSPRLAAGASGANVLTF. CDR3 coding DNA: TGTGCCAGCAGTCCTCGACTAGCGGCAGGGGCCTCTGGGGCCAACGTCCTGACTTTC.

The chain has TRBV29-1 and TRBJ2-4, with D hard to call. Germline assignment: CDR1 SQVTM and CDR2 ANQGSEA. The CDR3 sequence is 13 residues long. V gave up 3 bases and J gave up 1 base, with 7 bases separating them. CDR3 DNA: TGCAGCGTTGATCTGGGGGCCAAAAACATTCAGTACTTC. Amino acid sequence: CSVDLGAKNIQYF.

This clonotype was seen a few times. The chain joins TRBV7-8 to TRBJ1-4; 7 nucleotides align to TRBD1. Trimming at V came to 5 bases and at J to 7 bases, leaving 7 bases not matched to a gene. This CDR3 has 14 residues. Germline V lookup: CDR1 SGHVS, CDR2 FQNEAQ. CDR3 amino acids: CASSPQGSGEKLFF. In DNA form, the CDR3 reads TGTGCCAGCAGCCCACAGGGGTCAGGTGAAAAACTGTTTTTT.

A few counts support this clonotype. The chain couples TRBV6-5 to TRBJ2-7; 10 positions agree with TRBD2. This CDR3 has 15 amino acids. V gave up 6 bases and J gave up 0 bases; unmatched junction bases: 5. The germline CDR1 and CDR2 sequences are MNHEY and SVGAGI. CDR3 bases: TGTGCCAGCAGGGTTAGCGGGGGGCTCTCCTACGAGCAGTACTTC. This codes for CASRVSGGLSYEQYF.

J is TRBJ1-4 and V is TRBV5-1; 7 nucleotides match TRBD1. The CDR3 length is 16 residues. The germline V gene has CDR1 SGHRS and CDR2 YFSETQ. V shed 0 bases, J shed 5 bases, and the junction held 7 bases outside the gene matches. CDR3 loop: CASSLGSTGRNEKLFF. CDR3 bases: TGCGCCAGCAGCTTGGGGTCGACAGGGAGGAATGAAAAACTGTTTTTT.